These 11 T cell receptor beta chains share one sample of origin, sequenced in a study of human T cells and chemical hapten exposure. Noted time point: patch test 2, 6 weeks after DPC sensitization. Specified treatment: therapeutic diphenylcyclopropenone sensitization with weekly scalp DPC. From whole blood left unfractionated, total RNA was extracted. Using its own MiXCR run on the RACE reads, TCRdb lists one record per CDR3 protein. The sample lists about 42,000 distinct CDR3 sequences; approximately 10% were seen once. This specimen consisted of whole blood, obtained in connection with sensitization to the hapten diphenylcyclopropenone (DPC). These receptors were collected from a woman aged 25 to 39 with alopecia areata. Some clones in this sample may be carry-over from other donors' samples.

This clonotype showed up many times. The chain links TRBV7-2 to TRBJ2-7; D remains unclear. The CDR3 has 11 residues. V was trimmed by 5 bases and J by 2 bases, leaving 4 bases between them. CDR1 is SGHTA, CDR2 FQGNSA, per germline. In DNA, the CDR3 is TGTGCCAGCAGCCCCGCCTACGAGCAGTACTTC. Its protein is CASSPAYEQYF.

The V and J genes are TRBV2 and TRBJ1-5; a possible D gene is TRBD1 (5 bases). The CDR3 has 14 amino acids. The V gene lost 6 bases and the J gene lost 6 bases, with 15 bases spanning the gap. Germline V gives CDR1 SNHLY, CDR2 FYNNEI. The CDR3 loop reads CASRPQGSGQPQHF. CDR3 nucleotides: TGTGCCAGCAGACCCCAGGGATCAGGTCAGCCCCAGCATTTT.

This clonotype has more than one count but fewer than ten. The chain carries TRBV24-1 and TRBJ1-2, with 8 nucleotides matching TRBD1. The V gene's germline CDR1 is KGHDR and CDR2 SFDVKD. Unmatched junction bases numbered 8, after V lost 4 bases and J lost 2 bases. The CDR3 is made up of 16 amino acids. The CDR3 coding sequence is TGTGCCACCAGTGAAGCCCTCGGACAGGGAAACTATGGCTACACCTTC. This encodes CATSEALGQGNYGYTF.

This clonotype was seen only a few times. The J gene is TRBJ1-6, the V gene TRBV27, with 8 positions matching TRBD1. CDR3 length equals 14 residues. V lost 4 bases to trimming and J lost 5 bases; unmatched junction nucleotides: 1. The germline V gene encodes CDR1 MNHEY and CDR2 SMNVEV (reference sequence). The CDR3 DNA follows: TGTGCCAGCAGTTGGACAGGGAATAATTCACCCCTCCACTTT. This sequence encodes CASSWTGNNSPLHF.

The chain is built from TRBV7-2 and TRBJ2-1; tentative D call: TRBD2 (5 bases). Germline V gene data show CDR1 as SGHTA and CDR2 as FQGNSA. The CDR3 consists of 15 residues. V lost 2 bases and J lost 3, with 11 bases in between. CDR3 nucleotides: TGTGCCAGCAGCTTACTGGGAGAGGGCTACAATGAGCAGTTCTTC. Translating gives CASSLLGEGYNEQFF.

Ten or more counts support this clonotype. The V and J genes are TRBV4-2 and TRBJ1-2; D is perhaps TRBD1 (5 bases). Per germline, CDR1 LGHNA and CDR2 YNFKEQ. V was trimmed by 1 base and J by 7 bases, leaving 16 bases between them. The CDR3 is 15 amino acids. CDR3 sequence: CASSQVLGRRGGYTF. As DNA, the CDR3 is TGTGCCAGCAGCCAAGTCCTGGGTCGGAGGGGTGGCTACACCTTC.

V is TRBV5-1 and J is TRBJ2-4; 8 nucleotides match TRBD1. CDR3 length: 17 amino acids. CDR1 SGHRS and CDR2 YFSETQ come from the germline V gene. The junction had 18 bases not matched to a gene; V was cut back by 4 bases and J by 9 bases. CDR3 nucleotides: TGCGCCAGCAGCCGAGATCCAACCGACAGGGGATATGGCATTCAGTACTTC. It translates to CASSRDPTDRGYGIQYF.

V gene TRBV6-1 combines with J gene TRBJ2-2; the match to TRBD1 covers 9 bases. CDR3 length equals 14 residues. Germline CDR1 is MNHNS and CDR2 is SASEGT. The J segment lost 6 bases and the V segment lost 8 bases, leaving 7 bases of the junction unmatched. The CDR3 protein is CASARDRESGELFF. The CDR3 DNA follows: TGTGCCAGCGCCCGGGACAGGGAGTCCGGGGAGCTGTTTTTT.

The V call is TRBV19, the J call TRBJ2-7; D is uncertain. V lost 3 bases to trimming and J lost 5 bases, with 14 bases between them. The CDR3 runs 14 residues. CDR1 is LNHDA, CDR2 SQIVND, per germline (reference sequence). The DNA of the CDR3 is TGTGCCAGTAGTATTAAGGGATCAGAGGACGAGCAGTACTTC. Its protein product is CASSIKGSEDEQYF. Looking up the rest from reference TRBV19 and TRBJ2-7 gives the full variable domain: DGGITQSPKYLFRKEGQNVTLSCEQNLNHDAMYWYRQDPGQGLRLIYYSQIVNDFQKGDIAEGYSVSREKKESFPLTVTSAQKNPTAFYLCASSIKGSEDEQYFGPGTRLTVT.

This clonotype is classed as medium-sized. J is TRBJ1-1 and V is TRBV13; TRBD1 is a possible D gene (5 bases). CDR3 length: 16 residues. The V gene lost 5 bases and the J gene lost 4 bases, with 20 bases spanning the gap. Germline CDR1 reads PRHDT; CDR2 reads FYEKMQ (reference sequence). CDR3 nucleotides: TGTGCCAGCAGCCCCGAGGAGGGGATTGAGAGCACTGAAGCTTTCTTT. Translation: CASSPEEGIESTEAFF.

The chain has TRBV7-2 and TRBJ2-7; D perhaps matches TRBD1 (5 bases). CDR3 length: 14 amino acids. The germline V and J ends were trimmed by 5 bases and 3 bases, with 14 bases remaining between them. Germline CDR1 SGHTA, CDR2 FQGNSA. The CDR3 nucleotides are TGTGCCAGCAGCAACACAGGCTACGACTACGAGCAGTACTTC. This encodes CASSNTGYDYEQYF.